This passage covers 23 T cell receptor beta chains from one sample sequenced in a study of blood T cells in healthy people across ages. A second 7 to 11 cycle PCR used barcoded and J-beta primers. A single record per CDR3 protein comes from TCRdb applying MiXCR to the 5' RACE reads. The data contain about a million distinct CDR3 sequences, roughly 50% of them seen just once; the ten biggest clones take up about 20%. The sample taken for sequencing was blood. These receptors were collected from a woman aged 60-75 years in good health.

The rearrangement joins TRBV20-1 to TRBJ2-7; D call uncertain. Germline loops: CDR1 DFQATT, CDR2 SNEGSKA (reference sequence). The V end was cut by 0 bases, the J end by 0 bases, with 12 bases between. The CDR3 runs to 15 residues. The CDR3, as DNA: TGCAGTGCTAGAGATGGTAGGCCGAGCTCCTACGAGCAGTACTTC. Translation: CSARDGRPSSYEQYF.

V is TRBV29-1 and J is TRBJ2-1; TRBD2 might be the D (5 bases). Trimming pared 0 bases from V and 15 bases from J, leaving 21 bases between. This CDR3 has 14 residues. Looked up from germline, CDR1 is SQVTM and CDR2 is ANQGSEA. CDR3 region: CSVEDPVAGLGLFF. The CDR3 DNA follows: TGCAGCGTTGAAGACCCCGTGGCAGGCCTTGGACTGTTCTTC.

The chain couples TRBV29-1 to TRBJ2-7, with TRBD1 matching over 7 bases. The CDR3 is 13 residues long. The J segment lost 5 bases and the V segment lost 4 bases, leaving 8 bases of the junction unmatched. Germline lookup yields CDR1 SQVTM and CDR2 ANQGSEA. CDR3 loop: CSVGTGQLNEQYF. The CDR3 DNA reads as TGCAGCGTTGGAACGGGACAGTTAAACGAGCAGTACTTC.

This clonotype was found a few times. The rearrangement joins TRBV4-1 to TRBJ2-7; D possibly corresponds to TRBD2 (5 bases). Germline CDR1 reads MGHRA; CDR2 reads YSYEKL. The CDR3 covers 16 residues. Trimming took off 1 base at V and 4 bases at J, with 17 bases between the two ends. The CDR3 DNA reads TGCGCCAGCAGCCAAGGGAGGTACTCCGGGGAGTACGAGCAGTACTTC. Translated, it gives CASSQGRYSGEYEQYF.

This sequence joins TRBV6-1 and TRBJ2-2; the D gene could be TRBD1 or TRBD2 (5 bases each). This CDR3 has 16 residues. V dropped 7 bases and J dropped 1 base, with 16 bases sitting between them. Germline CDR1 and CDR2: MNHNS and SASEGT. The CDR3 sequence: CASNWGRAMNTGELFF. In nucleotides, the CDR3 is TGTGCCAGCAATTGGGGACGAGCGATGAACACCGGGGAGCTGTTTTTT.

The rearrangement uses TRBV6-5 and TRBJ2-6; D gene ambiguous. V gave up 3 bases and J gave up 2 bases, with 8 bases separating them. CDR1 MNHEY and CDR2 SVGAGI come from the germline V gene. There are 15 residues in the CDR3. CDR3 in amino acids: CASSYHTAGANVLTF. CDR3 DNA sequence: TGTGCCAGCAGTTATCACACGGCTGGGGCCAACGTCCTGACTTTC.

The genes are TRBV2 and TRBJ2-5, with 10 bases lining up with TRBD1. The CDR3 has 15 amino acids. J lost 2 bases, V lost 6 bases, and 6 bases had no gene match. CDR1 is SNHLY and CDR2 is FYNNEI in the germline V gene. The CDR3 loop reads CASSRQGAGQETQYF. Written as DNA, the CDR3 is TGTGCCAGCAGCCGACAGGGGGCTGGACAAGAGACCCAGTACTTC.

In this sample, this clonotype turned up a few times. The chain is built from TRBV5-1 and TRBJ2-1, with D uncertain. Germline CDR1 is SGHRS and CDR2 is YFSETQ. Trimming took off 3 bases at V and 0 bases at J, with 7 bases between the two ends. The length of the CDR3 is 14 residues. CDR3 bases: TGCGCCAGCAGCTCTGTCTCCTCCTACAATGAGCAGTTCTTC. Protein sequence: CASSSVSSYNEQFF.

This chain links TRBV24-1 with TRBJ2-3; D possibly uses TRBD1 or TRBD2 (6 bases each). V lost 7 bases to trimming and J lost 6 bases, with 19 bases between them. The CDR3 is 15 residues long. Germline CDR1 is KGHDR and CDR2 is SFDVKD. This chain's CDR3 is CATSGGHHFVDTQYF. CDR3 DNA: TGTGCCACCAGCGGGGGACATCATTTCGTGGATACGCAGTATTTT.

The chain employs TRBV13 and TRBJ2-1, with no clear D. The V end lost 4 bases, the J end lost 8 bases, and 9 bases lay between the germline ends. The germline gives CDR1 PRHDT, CDR2 FYEKMQ (reference sequence). The length of the CDR3 is 12 residues. The CDR3 DNA follows: TGTGCCAGCAGCTATGTCTCCTATGAGCAGTTCTTC. The encoded protein is CASSYVSYEQFF.

The chain is built from TRBV7-9 and TRBJ2-7; D ambiguous. Germline lookup yields CDR1 SEHNR and CDR2 FQNEAQ (reference sequence). V lost 7 bases and J 3 bases, leaving 7 bases between the germline ends. CDR3 length: 11 amino acids. CDR3 amino acids: CASTPIYEQYF. Here the CDR3 DNA reads TGTGCCAGCACCCCCATCTACGAGCAGTACTTC.

The chain links TRBV9 to TRBJ2-3, with 7 bases aligning to TRBD2. The V gene end was trimmed by 4 bases and the J gene end by 2 bases; junction bases not matched to a gene: 13. This CDR3 has 17 amino acids. CDR1 and CDR2 from the germline V gene are SGDLS and YYNGEE. The CDR3, as DNA: TGTGCCAGCAGCCTCCGGTCAGACGGGGGGATCACAGATACGCAGTATTTT. This encodes CASSLRSDGGITDTQYF.

This clonotype was observed a few times. This chain connects TRBV5-1 to TRBJ2-3; 10 nucleotides agree with TRBD2. V shed 3 bases, J shed 3 bases, and the junction held 7 bases outside the gene matches. The germline CDR1 and CDR2 sequences are SGHRS and YFSETQ. CDR3 length equals 16 residues. CDR3 bases: TGCGCCAGCAGCTCCAAGCGGGAGGGAGGAACAGATACGCAGTATTTT. Translated: CASSSKREGGTDTQYF.

The sample holds many counts of this clonotype. The gene calls are TRBV11-2 and TRBJ2-7, with 12 bases that match TRBD2. CDR1 SGHAT and CDR2 FQNNGV come from the germline V gene. Trimming at V came to 4 bases and at J to 5 bases, leaving 3 bases not matched to a gene. There are 14 residues in the CDR3. The CDR3 DNA is TGTGCCAGCAGCTCGCGGACTAGCGGGAACGAGCAGTACTTC. It encodes CASSSRTSGNEQYF.

This clonotype was counted between two and nine times. CDR3 region: CASSQGVSGSSYEQYF. CDR3 nucleotide sequence: TGCGCCAGCAGCCAAGGGGTCAGCGGAAGCTCCTACGAGCAGTACTTC. V and J are TRBV4-1 and TRBJ2-7; possibly TRBD2 for D (5 bases). The V gene's germline CDR1 is MGHRA and CDR2 YSYEKL. The V end was cut by 1 base, the J end by 0 bases, with 13 bases between. The CDR3 is 16 amino acids.

This clonotype was recorded many times. The genes are TRBV20-1 and TRBJ2-7; no clear D gene. Germline V CDR1 and CDR2: DFQATT, SNEGSKA (reference sequence). There are 15 residues in the CDR3. Trimming took 3 bases from V and 2 from J, leaving 17 bases between them. CDR3 amino acids: CSARPGSGHPYEQYF. CDR3 DNA: TGCAGTGCTAGGCCCGGGTCGGGCCACCCCTACGAGCAGTACTTC.

This clonotype was observed a few times. The chain combines TRBV7-2 with TRBJ1-5; a possible D gene is TRBD1 (6 bases). Trimming removed 1 base from V and 5 bases from J, with 12 bases in between. The germline CDR1 and CDR2 sequences are SGHTA and FQGNSA. The length of the CDR3 is 15 residues. This CDR3 reads CASSLGPQGYQPQHF. The CDR3, as DNA: TGTGCCAGCAGCTTAGGCCCACAGGGTTATCAGCCCCAGCATTTT.

The chain couples TRBV7-2 to TRBJ2-3; tentative D call: TRBD1 (6 bases). In germline, CDR1 is SGHTA, CDR2 FQGNSA. The CDR3 totals 16 residues. Trimming removed 2 bases from V and 4 bases from J, with 16 bases in between. The DNA for the CDR3 is TGTGCCAGCAGCTTATTTCCAGGGGCACGCTCAGATACGCAGTATTTT. Encoded protein: CASSLFPGARSDTQYF.

The J gene is TRBJ2-3, the V gene TRBV3-1; 11 bases fit TRBD2. V dropped 3 bases and J dropped 1; count of bases not matched to a gene: 15. This CDR3 comprises 20 residues. From germline, CDR1 is LGHDT and CDR2 YNNKEL (reference sequence). CDR3 in DNA: TGTGCCAGCAGCCACCGAGGCTTAGCGGGAGGGTCCTCTGGCACAGATACGCAGTATTTT. As protein: CASSHRGLAGGSSGTDTQYF.

The V and J genes are TRBV7-2 and TRBJ1-2; D remains ambiguous. Germline lookup yields CDR1 SGHTA and CDR2 FQGNSA. The CDR3 loop spans 16 amino acids. V lost 1 base to trimming and J lost 4 bases, with 16 bases between them. The CDR3 protein is CASSLGGEGSGYGYTF. CDR3 DNA sequence: TGTGCCAGCAGCTTAGGAGGTGAGGGATCCGGCTATGGCTACACCTTC.

This clonotype has ten or more counts. The rearrangement joins TRBV2 to TRBJ2-5, with a weak D call TRBD2 (5 bases). The CDR3 extends over 10 amino acids. Trimming took 6 bases from V and 7 from J, leaving 6 bases between them. Germline V gene sequence: CDR1 SNHLY, CDR2 FYNNEI. In nucleotides, the CDR3 is TGTGCCAGCAGCGAGGGGACCCAGTACTTC. It yields the protein CASSEGTQYF.

This rearrangement joins TRBV4-1 to TRBJ2-7; 7 bases are a match to TRBD2. Germline V gene lookup returns CDR1 MGHRA and CDR2 YSYEKL. V dropped 1 base and J dropped 3; count of bases not matched to a gene: 9. The CDR3 extends over 16 amino acids. The chain's CDR3 is CASSQAHGLDFYEQYF. Here the CDR3 DNA reads TGCGCCAGCAGCCAAGCACACGGACTAGATTTCTACGAGCAGTACTTC.

This clonotype has a handful of counts. The chain carries TRBV20-1 and TRBJ2-5; D is unresolved. The CDR3 spans 13 residues. V lost 3 bases, J lost 1 base, and 9 bases lay in between. The germline CDR1 and CDR2 sequences are DFQATT and SNEGSKA (reference sequence). CDR3 sequence: CSASFGTQETQYF. The CDR3 region has the DNA TGCAGTGCTAGTTTCGGAACCCAAGAGACCCAGTACTTC.